Presented here are 21 T cell receptor beta chains from one specimen sequenced in a study of shared clonotypes between healthy human individuals. Profiling relied on immunoSEQ multiplex PCR, and the TCRdb table lists in-frame clones only, not all of them. The table has 950,000 to 1,300,000 clones, about 77% seen once. What was sequenced was memory CD4+ T cells sorted from blood. The subset is: CD45RA-negative fraction. The receptors stem from a man younger than 35 in good health.

V gene TRBV5-6 combines with J gene TRBJ2-3; TRBD1 matches at 9 bases. V lost 4 bases to trimming and J lost 7 bases; unmatched junction nucleotides: 13. This CDR3 comprises 16 residues. Germline V gene data show CDR1 as SGHDT and CDR2 as YYEEEE. In DNA form, the CDR3 reads TGTGCCAGCAGCCGAAGACGGACAGGGGACGCGAATACGCAGTATTTT. Its protein is CASSRRRTGDANTQYF.

This clone was seen ten or more times. This chain joins TRBV5-1 and TRBJ2-7, with D perhaps matching TRBD1 or TRBD2 (5 bases each). V shed 0 bases and J shed 0 bases, with 13 bases lying between them. This CDR3 region has 16 residues. Germline V gene sequence: CDR1 SGHRS, CDR2 YFSETQ. The CDR3: CASSLGARDGSYEQYF. As DNA, the CDR3 is TGCGCCAGCAGCTTGGGAGCCCGGGACGGCTCCTACGAGCAGTACTTC.

The chain has TRBV7-8 and TRBJ2-2, with TRBD2 identical over 7 bases. The CDR3 runs to 18 residues. V dropped 4 bases and J dropped 5; count of bases not matched to a gene: 16. Per the germline V gene, CDR1 is SGHVS and CDR2 is FQNEAQ. The CDR3: CASSSTGGGALVTGELFF. CDR3 nucleotide sequence: TGTGCCAGCAGCTCCACGGGGGGAGGGGCGCTCGTTACCGGGGAGCTGTTTTTT.

The chain couples TRBV14 to TRBJ1-3; no clear D. The CDR3 extends over 13 amino acids. Germline assignment: CDR1 SGHDN and CDR2 FVKESK. The V and J ends lost 2 bases and 8 bases respectively, with 10 bases between them. The DNA for the CDR3 is TGTGCCAGCAGCCAACTAGGGAGGTACACCATATATTTT. Translating it yields CASSQLGRYTIYF.

CDR3 region: CASSLWLAGATDTQYF. In DNA, the CDR3 is TGTGCCAGCAGCTTATGGCTAGCGGGAGCCACAGATACGCAGTATTTT. The chain has TRBV13 and TRBJ2-3, with TRBD2 matching 10 bases. The V gene's germline CDR1 is PRHDT and CDR2 FYEKMQ (reference sequence). CDR3 size: 16 residues. The ends lost 2 bases at V and 2 bases at J; junction bases unmatched: 4.

The chain employs TRBV30 and TRBJ2-3; no clear D. The CDR3 sequence is 14 residues long. Germline lookup yields CDR1 GTSNPN and CDR2 SVGIG (reference sequence). V lost 0 bases, J lost 6 bases, and 13 bases lay in between. As DNA, the CDR3 is TGTGCCTGGAGTGTGATTTCAGTTAAGGATACGCAGTATTTT. This sequence encodes CAWSVISVKDTQYF.

DNA of the CDR3: TGTGCCAGCAGCGTAGAGACAGTCGCAGAGACCCAGTACTTC. It is translated as CASSVETVAETQYF. This chain joins TRBV9 and TRBJ2-5; perhaps TRBD1 as D (5 bases). Germline CDR1 SGDLS, CDR2 YYNGEE. The CDR3 sequence is 14 residues long. V was shortened by 0 bases and J by 4 bases, with 10 bases between the two germline ends.

This clone was observed many times. Other DNA sequences in the same sample also yield this CDR3. V is TRBV5-6 and J is TRBJ2-4; possibly TRBD2 for D (5 bases). Per germline, CDR1 SGHDT and CDR2 YYEEEE. Between the trimmed V and J ends, which lost 0 bases and 2 bases, there was a span of 6 bases. The CDR3 spans 14 residues. CDR3 residues: CASSLGGPKNIQYF. CDR3 DNA: TGTGCCAGCAGCTTGGGAGGGCCCAAAAACATTCAGTACTTC.

This clone showed up just once. V and J are TRBV25-1 and TRBJ2-3; D might be TRBD2 (6 bases). Trimming cost V 3 bases and J 9 bases, with 13 bases left between them. The CDR3 is 13 amino acids. CDR1 MGHDK and CDR2 SYGVNS come from the germline V gene. In DNA, the CDR3 is TGTGCCAGCAGTGAGGGGAGGCCCCCCACGCAGTATTTT. Translation gives CASSEGRPPTQYF.

Remarks on this clone: A junction boundary mismatches the germline segment, possibly from a read error. The chain carries TRBV25-1 and TRBJ1-3; a possible D gene is TRBD1 (5 bases). The CDR3 runs 14 residues. Germline values: CDR1 MGHDK, CDR2 SYGVNS. For the CDR3, the DNA is TGTGCCAGCAGTGGCAGGGATTCCGGAAACGCCATATATTTT. Protein sequence: CASSGRDSGNAIYF.

This clone was observed a handful of times. This chain links TRBV9 with TRBJ2-3; TRBD2 matches 9 bases. V was pared by 4 bases and J by 4 bases, with 7 bases of the junction left unmatched. The CDR3 contains 15 residues. Germline CDR1 is SGDLS and CDR2 is YYNGEE. The CDR3 reads CASSLQGGGADTQYF. In DNA, the CDR3 is TGTGCCAGCAGCCTCCAGGGCGGGGGGGCAGATACGCAGTATTTT. Full variable domain (outside the CDR3, taken from reference TRBV9 and TRBJ2-3): DSGVTQTPKHLITATGQRVTLRCSPRSGDLSVYWYQQSLDQGLQFLIQYYNGEERAKGNILERFSAQQFPDLHSELNLSSLELGDSALYFCASSLQGGGADTQYFGPGTRLTVL.

The chain has TRBV2 and TRBJ2-7; a possible D gene is TRBD1 (6 bases). Germline loops: CDR1 SNHLY, CDR2 FYNNEI. V was cut by 2 bases and J by 2 bases, with 10 bases left in between. CDR3 length: 14 amino acids. CDR3 nucleotides: TGTGCCAGCAGTGAATTTTCAGGGGCCTACGAGCAGTACTTC. This translates into CASSEFSGAYEQYF.

The gene calls are TRBV19 and TRBJ1-3; D is possibly TRBD1 (5 bases). This CDR3 region has 14 residues. V was cut by 4 bases and J by 1 base, with 8 bases left in between. Germline loops: CDR1 LNHDA, CDR2 SQIVND (reference sequence). This chain's CDR3 is CASSTGGSGNTIYF. The CDR3, as DNA: TGTGCCAGTAGTACCGGGGGATCTGGAAACACCATATATTTT.

The chain links TRBV19 to TRBJ1-1, with 7 bases that match TRBD1. With 5 bases clipped from V and 2 bases from J, the junction kept 11 bases outside the gene matches. Per germline, CDR1 LNHDA and CDR2 SQIVND (reference sequence). The CDR3 is made up of 16 amino acids. The CDR3 protein is CASSPRDRGANTEAFF. As DNA, the CDR3 is TGTGCCAGTAGTCCCCGGGACAGAGGGGCCAACACTGAAGCTTTCTTT. The full variable domain, completed using reference TRBV19 and TRBJ1-1, is DGGITQSPKYLFRKEGQNVTLSCEQNLNHDAMYWYRQDPGQGLRLIYYSQIVNDFQKGDIAEGYSVSREKKESFPLTVTSAQKNPTAFYLCASSPRDRGANTEAFFGQGTRLTVV.

As DNA, the CDR3 is TGTGCCAGCAGCTCGCCCCCGGGACTAGCCCTCACTGAAGCTTTCTTT. Its protein is CASSSPPGLALTEAFF. The chain combines TRBV7-9 with TRBJ1-1; D possibly corresponds to TRBD1 (5 bases). CDR1 and CDR2 from the germline V gene are SEHNR and FQNEAQ (reference sequence). Trimming pared 4 bases from V and 4 bases from J, leaving 19 bases between. This CDR3 is built from 16 residues.

This clone appeared a few times. This CDR3 is also generated by other DNA sequences in the sample. The chain carries TRBV7-6 and TRBJ1-1; D gene uncertain. V was pared by 0 bases and J by 2 bases, with 4 bases between. The CDR3 spans 13 residues. The germline CDR1 and CDR2 sequences are SGHVS and FNYEAQ. CDR3 coding DNA: TGTGCCAGCAGCTTAGCCCAAAACACTGAAGCTTTCTTT. It encodes CASSLAQNTEAFF.

The rearrangement joins TRBV2 to TRBJ1-5, with D perhaps TRBD1 (5 bases). In germline, CDR1 is SNHLY, CDR2 FYNNEI. The V gene lost 2 bases and the J gene lost 4 bases, with 12 bases spanning the gap. This CDR3 has 15 amino acids. The chain's CDR3 is CASSETPWGNQPQHF. The DNA for the CDR3 is TGTGCCAGCAGTGAAACCCCCTGGGGGAATCAGCCCCAGCATTTT.

The V and J genes are TRBV4-2 and TRBJ2-3; no firm D call. Germline V gene sequence: CDR1 LGHNA, CDR2 YNFKEQ. Trimming took off 1 base at V and 0 bases at J, with 20 bases between the two ends. This CDR3 has 19 residues. In DNA form, the CDR3 reads TGTGCCAGCAGCCAAGGGTCCTCTTTTGGGCGTGAGAGCACAGATACGCAGTATTTT. This gives the protein CASSQGSSFGRESTDTQYF.

Regarding this clone: Other nucleotide sequences from this sample produce the same CDR3. The gene calls are TRBV19 and TRBJ1-5; no clear D gene. Per germline, CDR1 LNHDA and CDR2 SQIVND (reference sequence). CDR3 length: 12 amino acids. Trimming removed 6 bases at V and 4 bases at J, with 7 bases between. The CDR3 spells CASSPLNQPQHF. The CDR3, as DNA: TGTGCCAGTAGCCCCTTAAATCAGCCCCAGCATTTT.

The chain links TRBV15 to TRBJ2-7, with 7 nucleotides matching TRBD2. Germline CDR1 LNHNV, CDR2 YYDKDF (reference sequence). The junction had 3 bases not matched to a gene; V was cut back by 3 bases and J by 4 bases. This CDR3 has 13 amino acids. CDR3 bases: TGTGCCACCAGCAGCGACGGGAGGTACGAGCAGTACTTC. It specifies CATSSDGRYEQYF.

V gene TRBV25-1 combines with J gene TRBJ1-6, with D unresolved. The CDR3 spans 13 residues. V lost 2 bases and J 9 bases, leaving 8 bases between the germline ends. Germline V gene sequence: CDR1 MGHDK, CDR2 SYGVNS. The CDR3 sequence: CASSEGRVSPLHF. CDR3 coding DNA: TGTGCCAGCAGTGAAGGAAGGGTTTCACCCCTCCACTTT.